This TCR beta chain was sequenced during a study of vaccination effects on CD4 cells after COVID-19. A word on this clone: Its matching antigen is unknown.

Before sequencing took place, the ViraFEST assay used viral peptide pools to expand antigen-specific CD4+ T cells. It was after 10 days of culture that CD4+ T cells were isolated. Negative nucleocapsid antibody tests before and after vaccination confirmed no previous SARS-CoV-2 infection. The data were produced by immunoSEQ multiplex PCR, yet TCRdb's version contains in-frame clones alone and is incomplete. The data show approximately 30,000 clones, with about four fifths seen just once and around 32% held by the top ten. This specimen was CD4+ T cells from PBMCs cultured with SARS-CoV-2 spike peptides, taken before COVID-19 vaccination. The source is a human donor who received a COVID-19 vaccine.

CDR3 coding DNA: TGTGCCAGCAGTTTAGGACCTCCTTCACCCCTCCACTTT. Residues: CASSLGPPSPLHF. V usage is TRBV12-3 or TRBV12-4 and J usage is TRBJ1-6; D is ambiguous. The V gene lost 1 base and the J gene lost 9 bases, with 7 bases spanning the gap. The CDR3 consists of 13 residues.